There are a few counts of the clone carrying this T cell receptor (beta chain). Antigen: not known. These data are taken from a study of T cell repertoires in cytomegalovirus infection. Study-level background: Selection of CMV epitopes for the study included recently identified HLA-C-restricted and well-studied HLA-B-restricted ones. It can be stated that public TCR beta signatures indicated CMV infection as well as a matching HLA type.

Unmatched junction bases numbered 6, after V lost 3 bases and J lost 4 bases. CDR1 and CDR2 from the germline V gene are LNHNV and YYDKDF (reference sequence). There are 15 residues in the CDR3. In TCRdb, the reads were re-called with MiXCR into one record per CDR3 protein. The table lists 650,000 to 850,000 distinct CDR3 sequences, 25% to 35% of them singletons, with roughly 14% in the top ten. General study points: Cumulative public TCR beta family frequency identified CMV carriers with the relevant HLA. The ex vivo response was dominated by HLA-C-restricted CMV-specific TCR beta clonotypes.

Sequencing was performed on cultured CD8+ T cells from PBMCs, taken from culture after CMV antigen stimulation. The sequence came from a human donor in good health (CMV status not recorded). Some clones in this sample may be carry-over from other donors' samples. This rearrangement joins TRBV15 to TRBJ2-3; 8 nucleotides align to TRBD1. The CDR3 protein is CATSSLDRDSDTQYF. The CDR3 nucleotides are TGTGCCACCAGCAGCCTGGACAGGGATTCAGATACGCAGTATTTT.